The clone carrying this T cell receptor (beta chain) has ten or more counts. Its antigen is not identified. Germline V CDR1 and CDR2: MRHNA, SNTAGT. V gave up 6 bases and J gave up 0 bases, with 12 bases separating them. This CDR3 contains 16 residues. The data are from a study of spatial heterogeneity in lung cancer. TCRdb processed the 5' RACE reads anew with MiXCR; each CDR3 protein has one entry. Seen here are 9,000 to 9,500 distinct CDR3 sequences, roughly 8.1% observed once, and the top ten hold around a quarter. Whole-study findings and limits: It was found that expanded intratumoral alpha and beta TCR counts tracked tumor mutation counts.

Time point: sample taken at primary tumor resection. Tumor, nontumor lung or frozen PBMC supplied whole RNA, sequenced without sorting. Here the sequenced sample was lung tumor tissue, taken at surgery. The V call is TRBV6-4, the J call TRBJ2-6; a possible D gene is TRBD2 (5 bases). The origin of this receptor is a male donor with early-stage non-small cell lung cancer. The CDR3 reads CASSDSSSSGANVLTF. For the CDR3, the DNA is TGTGCCAGCAGCGATTCTAGCAGCTCTGGGGCCAACGTCCTGACTTTC.